The clone carrying this TCR beta chain was found a few times. The antigen remains undetermined. The data belong to a study of T-cell memory formation after mild COVID-19. Findings and caveats of the study: Within pre-infection memory, some responding clones were found, suggesting cross-reactive memory joined.

Looked up from germline, CDR1 is GTSNPN and CDR2 is SVGIG (reference sequence). The CDR3 spans 15 residues. The ends were cut back, 0 bases at V and 0 bases at J, with 6 bases in the middle. MiXCR, run by TCRdb on the 5' RACE reads, gives a single entry per CDR3 protein. The sample includes under 450,000 distinct CDR3 sequences, roughly a quarter of them seen just once. The sequence was obtained from an adult woman who had mild COVID-19 (a few samples of this study predate the infection). Cell type and time point are not known. Sequencing was carried out using PBMCs or a T cell subset sorted from them (not recorded which). The chain links TRBV30 to TRBJ2-6; the D is unclear. This chain's CDR3 is CAWSVLSSGANVLTF. CDR3 in DNA: TGTGCCTGGAGTGTACTGAGCTCTGGGGCCAACGTCCTGACTTTC.